This TCR beta chain appears in the sequencing data of a study of cytomegalovirus exposure and HLA in healthy donors. Study-level points and caveats: Later analysis indicated greater clonal expansion among HLA-associated TCR beta chains than among equally common other chains.

PCR primers comprised 60 Vbeta and 13 Jbeta primers. The method was immunoSEQ multiplex PCR; TCRdb's version includes in-frame clones alone and lacks a portion of them. The table has 160,000 or so clones, roughly 85% seen once. Concerning this clone: Its antigen remains unidentified.

Germline V CDR1 and CDR2: SGHRS, YFSETQ. CDR3 length equals 14 residues. Trimming removed 5 bases from V and 0 bases from J, with 8 bases in between. V usage is TRBV5-1 and J usage is TRBJ2-2; TRBD1 might be the D (5 bases). The source material was PBMCs. This TCR derives from a woman between 35 and 50 years old in good health and CMV-seronegative. The DNA of the CDR3 is TGCGCCAGCAGGACAGTACCGAACACCGGGGAGCTGTTTTTT. Amino acid sequence: CASRTVPNTGELFF.